The next 28 T cell receptor beta chains were all read from a single sample in a study of blood T cell repertoires in COVID-19 (TCRdb year 2020). Libraries were made using the immunoSEQ multiplex PCR assay. TCRdb retrieved this table from immuneACCESS and kept in-frame rearrangements only. Not all clones are present; in checked studies, unresolved V genes account for under half, and no reason is known for the remainder. The table for this sample lists 250,000 to 300,000 clones; roughly 80% of them were counted only once. Jointly, the top ten make up 5% of the sample. The sample comprised PBMCs or T cells enriched from blood (not recorded which). The receptors were gathered from a man aged 35 to 55 who had been exposed to COVID-19.

The V and J genes are TRBV2 and TRBJ1-2, with D tentatively TRBD1 (5 bases). V was cut by 5 bases and J by 8 bases, with 6 bases left in between. The CDR3 length is 10 residues. Germline assignment: CDR1 SNHLY and CDR2 FYNNEI. CDR3 residues: CASSRGGYTF. CDR3 in DNA: TGTGCCAGCAGTCGGGGGGGCTACACCTTC.

The genes are TRBV2 and TRBJ2-3; D is unresolved. Germline lookup yields CDR1 SNHLY and CDR2 FYNNEI. The CDR3 length is 11 residues. V was pared by 6 bases and J by 12 bases, with 13 bases between. This CDR3 is CASSVKRFQYF. The CDR3 DNA sequence: TGTGCCAGCAGCGTTAAGAGGTTCCAGTATTTT.

J is TRBJ1-2 and V is TRBV7-9; TRBD1 matches at 7 bases. The CDR3 length is 16 residues. V lost 1 base, J lost 8 bases, and 13 bases stayed unmatched. In germline, CDR1 is SEHNR, CDR2 FQNEAQ (reference sequence). The DNA for the CDR3 is TGTGCCAGCAGCTTAGTAGGGGCTGACAGGGCGCGCGGCTACACCTTC. Translated: CASSLVGADRARGYTF.

The chain links TRBV6-5 to TRBJ2-3, with a tentative D call TRBD2 (5 bases). The CDR3 has 13 amino acids. Germline V gene data show CDR1 as MNHEY and CDR2 as SVGAGI. Trimming removed 7 bases at V and 4 bases at J, with 12 bases between. DNA of the CDR3: TGTGCCAGCAAGGAGGTAGCGCCAGATACGCAGTATTTT. It translates to CASKEVAPDTQYF.

This clone was recorded a few times. V gene TRBV30 combines with J gene TRBJ1-2; 7 bases map to TRBD1. V lost 1 base and J lost 4; bases outside the gene matches: 6. The germline V gene encodes CDR1 GTSNPN and CDR2 SVGIG (reference sequence). This CDR3 comprises 14 residues. The CDR3 DNA reads as TGTGCCTGGAGTGCTGAACAGGGGTCCTATGGCTACACCTTC. Protein: CAWSAEQGSYGYTF.

This chain uses TRBV19 with TRBJ1-5; the D gene is possibly TRBD1 (6 bases). The V end lost 4 bases, the J end lost 3 bases, and 10 bases lay between the germline ends. The CDR3 sequence is 14 residues long. Germline V gene data show CDR1 as LNHDA and CDR2 as SQIVND (reference sequence). CDR3 amino acids: CASSRTVSNQPQHF. The CDR3 DNA is TGTGCCAGTAGTAGGACAGTGTCCAATCAGCCCCAGCATTTT.

The rearrangement joins TRBV2 to TRBJ2-1; unclear D gene. Looked up from germline, CDR1 is SNHLY and CDR2 is FYNNEI. V was trimmed by 7 bases and J by 5 bases, leaving 15 bases between them. The CDR3 extends over 14 amino acids. The CDR3 reads CASTRWLEDNEQFF. The CDR3 DNA reads as TGTGCCAGCACGCGATGGCTCGAGGACAATGAGCAGTTCTTC.

The rearrangement joins TRBV5-6 to TRBJ2-7; TRBD1 might be the D (6 bases). Trimming took off 4 bases at V and 1 base at J, with 15 bases between the two ends. The CDR3 contains 15 residues. The V gene's germline CDR1 is SGHDT and CDR2 YYEEEE. The CDR3 DNA reads TGTGCCAGCAGCCCTGGGGGCAGGATTTCCTACGAGCAGTACTTC. This translates into CASSPGGRISYEQYF.

About this clone: Mismatch with germline at one junction end may stem from a read error. The J gene is TRBJ2-7, the V gene TRBV3-1 (or the pseudogene TRBV3-2), with 9 positions matching TRBD2. Per germline, CDR1 LGHDT and CDR2 YNNKEL (reference sequence). This CDR3 has 13 amino acids. In DNA, the CDR3 is TGTGCCAGCAGCCAAGTGTCTAGCGGGACGCCTTTATTC. Amino acids: CASSQVSSGTPLF.

CDR3 amino acids: CACSQGVSSPLHF. For the CDR3, the DNA is TGTGCCTGCTCACAGGGAGTGAGTTCACCCCTCCACTTT. The chain employs TRBV30 and TRBJ1-6, with D perhaps matching TRBD1 (6 bases). Deletions cut 6 bases from V and 9 bases from J, with 15 bases between. CDR3 length: 13 amino acids. The V gene's germline CDR1 is GTSNPN and CDR2 SVGIG (reference sequence).

The gene calls are TRBV15 and TRBJ1-2; no firm D call. In germline, CDR1 is LNHNV, CDR2 YYDKDF (reference sequence). Trimming took off 1 base at V and 1 base at J, with 7 bases between the two ends. The CDR3 has 14 amino acids. This CDR3 is CATSRGGGNYGYTF. Here the CDR3 DNA reads TGTGCCACCAGCAGAGGGGGAGGTAACTATGGCTACACCTTC.

The chain links TRBV5-1 to TRBJ1-6, with D uncertain. This CDR3 is 15 amino acids long. The V gene's germline CDR1 is SGHRS and CDR2 YFSETQ. Trimming removed 0 bases at V and 9 bases at J, with 13 bases between. The CDR3 is CASSLAGRVLSPLHF. The CDR3 region has the DNA TGCGCCAGCAGCTTGGCCGGGAGGGTCCTTTCACCCCTCCACTTT.

V and J are TRBV7-9 and TRBJ1-2, with TRBD1 identical over 7 bases. Germline loops: CDR1 SEHNR, CDR2 FQNEAQ (reference sequence). The J segment lost 5 bases and the V segment lost 4 bases, leaving 4 bases of the junction unmatched. The CDR3 runs to 13 residues. The DNA for the CDR3 is TGTGCCAGCAGCTATAGACAGGGATATGGCTACACCTTC. This encodes CASSYRQGYGYTF. The entire variable domain, with the rest obtained from reference TRBV7-9 and TRBJ1-2, is as follows: DTGVSQNPRHKITKRGQNVTFRCDPISEHNRLYWYRQTLGQGPEFLTYFQNEAQLEKSRLLSDRFSAERPKGSFSTLEIQRTEQGDSAMYLCASSYRQGYGYTFGSGTRLTVV.

V is TRBV3-1 (or the pseudogene TRBV3-2) and J is TRBJ1-5; D not resolved. The V end was cut by 1 base, the J end by 1 base, with 8 bases between. The CDR3 is 15 amino acids. The germline V gene has CDR1 LGHDT and CDR2 YNNKEL (reference sequence). Here the CDR3 DNA reads TGTGCCAGCAGCCAAGCTCCGGGAAGCAATCAGCCCCAGCATTTT. It is translated as CASSQAPGSNQPQHF.

This chain joins TRBV19 and TRBJ2-1; 8 nucleotides agree with TRBD2. Germline V gene lookup returns CDR1 LNHDA and CDR2 SQIVND (reference sequence). CDR3 size: 17 residues. Trimming at V came to 4 bases and at J to 8 bases, leaving 16 bases not matched to a gene. CDR3 DNA sequence: TGTGCCAGTAGTACCCGTTGGGGGAGCGGGAGTTTTGATGAGCAGTTCTTC. This encodes CASSTRWGSGSFDEQFF.

Here the CDR3 reads CASSIRTGGLGDRIQYF. DNA of the CDR3: TGTGCCAGCAGTATCCGGACAGGGGGTTTGGGGGACCGGATTCAGTACTTC. The V and J genes are TRBV2 and TRBJ2-4; 10 nucleotides agree with TRBD1. This CDR3 has 17 amino acids. V was clipped by 5 bases and J by 10 bases; unmatched bases: 17. Per germline, CDR1 SNHLY and CDR2 FYNNEI.

The chain uses TRBV5-1 and TRBJ1-1; D uncertain. CDR1 SGHRS and CDR2 YFSETQ come from the germline V gene. The ends were cut back, 0 bases at V and 0 bases at J, with 9 bases in the middle. This CDR3 spans 15 amino acids. The CDR3 is CASSLASQLNTEAFF. The CDR3 DNA reads as TGCGCCAGCAGCTTGGCCTCGCAGTTGAACACTGAAGCTTTCTTT.

The V gene is TRBV7-2, the J gene TRBJ2-6, with TRBD1 as a possible D gene (5 bases). V was cut by 1 base and J by 4 bases, with 14 bases left in between. The CDR3 loop spans 17 amino acids. Germline values: CDR1 SGHTA, CDR2 FQGNSA. As DNA, the CDR3 is TGTGCCAGCAGCTTAGGATTTCCAGGGCCCGGGGCCAACGTCCTGACTTTC. Encoded protein: CASSLGFPGPGANVLTF.

This chain uses TRBV19 with TRBJ2-7; D perhaps matches TRBD2 (6 bases). Trimming pared 4 bases from V and 4 bases from J, leaving 17 bases between. Germline values: CDR1 LNHDA, CDR2 SQIVND (reference sequence). The CDR3 extends over 15 amino acids. The CDR3 protein is CASSTGLPPSYEQYF. The CDR3 bases are TGTGCCAGTAGTACGGGACTTCCCCCTTCTTACGAGCAGTACTTC.

The chain links TRBV11-2 to TRBJ2-7; 7 bases are a match to TRBD1. J lost 2 bases, V lost 4 bases, and 17 bases had no gene match. The germline CDR1 and CDR2 sequences are SGHAT and FQNNGV. The CDR3 covers 18 residues. This CDR3 reads CASSSISGNRGQPYEQYF. CDR3 DNA: TGTGCCAGCAGCTCCATTTCGGGAAACAGGGGCCAACCCTACGAGCAGTACTTC.

The rearrangement uses TRBV3-1 (or the pseudogene TRBV3-2) and TRBJ2-1, with 13 bases fitting TRBD2. This CDR3 is built from 15 residues. Germline assignment: CDR1 LGHDT and CDR2 YNNKEL (reference sequence). The V and J ends lost 5 bases and 9 bases, in that order; junction bases with no gene match: 7. CDR3 in amino acids: CASSTGLAGSSEQFF. The CDR3 nucleotides read TGTGCCAGCAGCACGGGACTAGCGGGATCATCTGAGCAGTTCTTC.

The chain is built from TRBV3-1 (or the pseudogene TRBV3-2) and TRBJ1-4; D is unresolved. The CDR3 runs to 16 residues. Germline CDR1 reads LGHDT; CDR2 reads YNNKEL (reference sequence). Between the trimmed V and J ends, which lost 4 bases and 5 bases, there was a span of 17 bases. CDR3 bases: TGTGCCAGCAGCCCCACGGAGGTTGAGGGAAATGAAAAACTGTTTTTT. Its translation is CASSPTEVEGNEKLFF.

This rearrangement joins TRBV7-9 to TRBJ1-5; D uncertain. Trimming left V 5 bases short and J 2 bases short, with 10 bases between. This CDR3 spans 14 amino acids. Germline V CDR1 and CDR2: SEHNR, FQNEAQ (reference sequence). CDR3 nucleotide sequence: TGTGCCAGCAGCCCAGACAACGGCAATCAGCCCCAGCATTTT. It is translated as CASSPDNGNQPQHF.

This clone was detected once. The V gene is TRBV19, the J gene TRBJ1-1, with a tentative D call TRBD1 (5 bases). The germline V and J ends were trimmed by 3 bases and 1 base, with 15 bases remaining between them. The CDR3 totals 16 residues. CDR1 and CDR2 from the germline V gene are LNHDA and SQIVND (reference sequence). CDR3 region: CASSISGGGSNTEAFF. The CDR3 DNA reads as TGTGCCAGTAGTATTTCTGGGGGAGGATCGAACACTGAAGCTTTCTTT.

This chain connects TRBV11-2 to TRBJ1-4; D call uncertain. CDR1 and CDR2 (germline): SGHAT, FQNNGV. There are 16 residues in the CDR3. Trimming shortened V by 1 base and J by 1 base, and 10 bases separated the two germline ends. The CDR3: CASSLGTTRTNEKLFF. The CDR3 coding sequence is TGTGCCAGCAGCTTAGGTACCACACGAACTAATGAAAAACTGTTTTTT.

The V call is TRBV15, the J call TRBJ1-1; D is uncertain. Germline CDR1 LNHNV, CDR2 YYDKDF (reference sequence). Trimming left V 0 bases short and J 11 bases short, with 16 bases between. The CDR3 totals 14 residues. The chain's CDR3 is CATSRDPGGTKAFF. The DNA of the CDR3 is TGTGCCACCAGCAGAGATCCTGGCGGAACGAAGGCTTTCTTT.

The chain joins TRBV19 to TRBJ2-7; TRBD1 matches 10 bases. The CDR3 spans 13 residues. Germline V gene data show CDR1 as LNHDA and CDR2 as SQIVND (reference sequence). Trimming removed 10 bases from V and 3 bases from J; junction bases left unmatched: 6. CDR3 sequence: CATSRTGGYEQYF. The CDR3 DNA reads as TGTGCCACCTCCCGGACAGGGGGCTACGAGCAGTACTTC.

The chain uses TRBV6-4 and TRBJ2-2; TRBD2 aligns across 8 bases. The V gene end was trimmed by 6 bases and the J gene end by 7 bases; junction bases not matched to a gene: 7. The germline gives CDR1 MRHNA, CDR2 SNTAGT. The length of the CDR3 is 14 residues. The chain's CDR3 is CASRDTAGVGELFF. The CDR3 DNA is TGTGCCAGCAGGGATACAGCGGGAGTCGGGGAGCTGTTTTTT.